This T cell receptor (beta chain) originates from a study of Ad26.COV2.S vaccination and SARS-CoV-2 variants. General study results and limits: Reportedly, after vaccination the spike-specific CD8+ and CD4+ T cell responses displayed substantial breadth. Total T cell responses may have been underestimated by the TCR breadth and depth analyses. The study found similar non-spike TCR breadth in vaccine and placebo recipients.

CDR3 length: 16 residues. Losses at the gene ends were 4 bases for V and 0 bases for J; bases not matched to a gene: 5. Germline V gene lookup returns CDR1 SGHVS and CDR2 FNYEAQ. On this clone itself: What it recognizes is unknown. Distinct nucleotide sequences in the sample also encode this CDR3.

The repertoire was sequenced with immunoSEQ multiplex PCR; TCRdb's copy has only in-frame clones and lacks some. The sample lists under 150,000 clones, roughly 85% occurring once. This chain uses TRBV7-6 with TRBJ1-3; TRBD1 aligns across 8 bases. The sequencing here drew on peripheral blood, taken after recovery from COVID-19. This clonotype was sampled from a human donor who had recovered from COVID-19. CDR3 protein: CASSSPGQDSGNTIYF. For the CDR3, the DNA is TGTGCCAGCAGCTCCCCGGGACAGGACTCTGGAAACACCATATATTTT.